This T cell receptor (beta chain) was identified during a study of cytomegalovirus exposure and HLA in healthy donors. Study-level findings and limits: Analyzed later, most CMV-associated TCR beta chains appeared HLA-restricted. Reports state that TCR beta sequences accurately predicted most subjects' HLA-A and HLA-B alleles.

The CDR3 loop spans 15 amino acids. V shed 2 bases and J shed 0 bases, with 6 bases lying between them. Germline V gene lookup returns CDR1 SGHNT and CDR2 YYREEE (reference sequence). In the PCR, 60 Vbeta and 13 Jbeta primers were used. Measured with immunoSEQ multiplex PCR; TCRdb has only the in-frame clones, and not every one. The sample has about 140,000 clones, about four fifths seen once; the top ten hold 3.2%. About this clone: Antigen unknown.

Sequencing used PBMCs. The genes are TRBV5-4 and TRBJ2-6; D is possibly TRBD1 (6 bases). This TCR was recovered from a man aged 18 to 29 in good health and CMV-seropositive. As DNA, the CDR3 is TGTGCCAGCAGCTTACAGGGCTCTGGGGCCAACGTCCTGACTTTC. This gives the protein CASSLQGSGANVLTF. The full variable domain, in which reference TRBV5-4 and TRBJ2-6 provide the parts outside the CDR3, is ETGVTQSPTHLIKTRGQQVTLRCSSQSGHNTVSWYQQALGQGPQFIFQYYREEENGRGNFPPRFSGLQFPNYSSELNVNALELDDSALYLCASSLQGSGANVLTFGAGSRLTVL.